The next 31 T cell receptor beta chains were all read from a single sample in a study of early T cells in non-severe SARS-CoV-2 infection. One entry per CDR3 protein, called by TCRdb with MiXCR from the 5' RACE reads. The sample includes approximately 21,000 distinct CDR3 sequences, roughly 5.3% seen only once; the top ten take about 10%. Sequenced: whole blood. These receptors all stem from an adult who was a healthcare worker with PCR-confirmed SARS-CoV-2 infection or an uninfected control (not recorded which).

V gene TRBV12-3 or TRBV12-4 combines with J gene TRBJ2-5; TRBD1 matches 7 bases. Germline trimming cut 6 bases from V and 5 bases from J; bases unmatched to any gene: 12. This CDR3 region has 15 residues. CDR3 sequence reads: CASRGGRRSEETQYF. The CDR3 DNA sequence: TGTGCCAGCAGAGGGGGCCGGAGGTCTGAGGAGACCCAGTACTTC.

On this clonotype itself: Being one base from a much bigger clone, this may be a read error. This rearrangement joins TRBV4-3 to TRBJ2-3; 8 positions agree with TRBD2. This CDR3 region has 19 residues. Trimming took 0 bases from V and 1 from J; bases not matched to a gene: 12. CDR1 and CDR2 (germline): LGHNA, YSLEER. CDR3 coding DNA: TGCGCCAGCAGCCAAGATCACCCAGCGGGGGAGACTGGCACAGATACGCAGTATTTT. This codes for CASSQDHPAGETGTDTQYF.

This clonotype was recorded many times. The rearrangement uses TRBV21-1 and TRBJ1-3; the table's D call, TRBD1, has no DNA check behind it. TRBV21-1 is a listed pseudogene. This CDR3 is built from 15 residues. In DNA, the CDR3 is TGTGCCAGCAGCAACCGGGACAGGGATCGAAACACCATATATTTT. This translates into CASSNRDRDRNTIYF.

This clonotype was seen repeatedly, ten times or more. The chain uses TRBV6-5 and TRBJ2-7; D is ambiguous. The CDR3 spans 14 residues. The germline CDR1 and CDR2 sequences are MNHEY and SVGAGI. V was pared by 7 bases and J by 3 bases, with 16 bases between. CDR3 region: CASKETPVGYEQYV. In DNA form, the CDR3 reads TGTGCCAGCAAGGAGACTCCCGTGGGCTACGAGCAGTACGTC.

This clonotype was seen repeatedly, ten times or more. V usage is TRBV4-3 and J usage is TRBJ2-7; 9 bases are shared with TRBD1. Trimming took 4 bases from V and 4 from J; bases not matched to a gene: 8. Looked up from germline, CDR1 is LGHNA and CDR2 is YSLEER. The CDR3 spans 15 residues. The CDR3 DNA sequence: TGCGCCAGCAGCCTTGACAGGGGGAAGTATTACGAGCAGTACTTC. The encoded protein is CASSLDRGKYYEQYF.

The genes are TRBV7-8 and TRBJ2-2, with 10 bases matching TRBD1. The length of the CDR3 is 16 residues. J was trimmed by 5 bases and V by 5 bases; bases with no gene match: 8. Looked up from germline, CDR1 is SGHVS and CDR2 is FQNEAQ. CDR3 protein: CASSPSRTGGTGELFF. The CDR3 nucleotides read TGTGCCAGCAGCCCAAGCCGGACAGGGGGGACCGGGGAGCTGTTTTTT.

There are many counts of this clonotype. V and J are TRBV13 and TRBJ1-1; D unclear. The V end lost 5 bases, the J end lost 4 bases, and 20 bases lay between the germline ends. Germline CDR1 reads PRHDT; CDR2 reads FYEKMQ (reference sequence). CDR3 size: 16 residues. The DNA for the CDR3 is TGTGCCAGCAGCCTCGCCTCGACGGATACGGGCACTGAAGCTTTCTTT. The encoded protein is CASSLASTDTGTEAFF.

This clonotype was observed at least ten times. V gene TRBV28 combines with J gene TRBJ2-7; D perhaps matches TRBD2 (6 bases). This CDR3 has 13 amino acids. Germline V CDR1 and CDR2: MDHEN, SYDVKM. V lost 5 bases, J lost 6 bases, and 14 bases lay in between. Here the CDR3 reads CASSPETRREQYV. The DNA for the CDR3 is TGTGCCAGCAGTCCAGAGACTAGACGCGAGCAGTACGTC.

The gene calls are TRBV6-2 or TRBV6-3 and TRBJ2-7, with 9 bases matching TRBD1. The CDR3 is 14 amino acids. Germline V gene sequence: CDR1 MNHEY, CDR2 SVGEGT. V lost 5 bases to trimming and J lost 5 bases; unmatched junction nucleotides: 7. The CDR3 bases are TGTGCCAGCAGTCACGGGACAGGGTACCACGAGCAGTACGTC. It translates to CASSHGTGYHEQYV.

The sample holds many counts of this clonotype. The gene calls are TRBV2 and TRBJ1-4; 7 nucleotides match TRBD1. After removal of 6 bases from V and 5 bases from J, the junction contained 6 bases not matched to a gene. Germline-derived CDR1 and CDR2 are SNHLY and FYNNEI. The length of the CDR3 is 14 residues. Here the CDR3 DNA reads TGTGCCAGCAGGCGGGCAGGGGGAAATGAAAAACTGTTTTTT. This encodes CASRRAGGNEKLFF.

This clonotype occurred many times. The gene calls are TRBV20-1 and TRBJ2-7, with D possibly TRBD1 on 5 matching bases. This CDR3 spans 14 amino acids. V was shortened by 2 bases and J by 3 bases, with 14 bases between the two germline ends. The germline V gene has CDR1 DFQATT and CDR2 SNEGSKA (reference sequence). The chain's CDR3 is CSARPQGSLYEQYF. In DNA form, the CDR3 reads TGCAGTGCTAGACCGCAGGGTTCCCTCTACGAGCAGTACTTC.

This clonotype was detected many times. The gene calls are TRBV30 and TRBJ2-3; 11 bases fit TRBD2. CDR3 length: 16 amino acids. V gave up 2 bases and J gave up 2 bases; unmatched junction bases: 6. Germline assignment: CDR1 GTSNPN and CDR2 SVGIG (reference sequence). DNA for the CDR3: TGTGCCTGGAGTATAGGGACTAGCGGAAACACAGATACGCAGTATTTT. Residues: CAWSIGTSGNTDTQYF. Drawing the rest from reference TRBV30 and TRBJ2-3, the complete variable domain is SQTIHQWPATLVQPVGSPLSLECTVEGTSNPNLYWYRQAAGRGLQLLFYSVGIGQISSEVPQNLSASRPQDRQFILSSKKLLLSDSGFYLCAWSIGTSGNTDTQYFGPGTRLTVL.

This clonotype came up many times. The V call is TRBV7-9, the J call TRBJ1-5, with a possible D match to TRBD1 (5 bases). Germline loops: CDR1 SEHNR, CDR2 FQNEAQ (reference sequence). The CDR3 covers 14 residues. Between the trimmed V and J ends, which lost 5 bases and 3 bases, there was a span of 11 bases. Written as DNA, the CDR3 is TGTGCCAGCAGCGCTCAGGGCCACAATCAGCCCCAGCATTTT. Its translation is CASSAQGHNQPQHF.

This clonotype was counted between two and nine times. The J gene is TRBJ2-1, the V gene TRBV29-1, with 10 bases aligning to TRBD2. V lost 7 bases, J lost 2 bases, and 5 bases stayed unmatched. From germline, CDR1 is SQVTM and CDR2 ANQGSEA. The CDR3 spans 14 residues. CDR3 sequence (DNA): TGCAGCGCCGAGCGGGAGGGCCCCTACAATGAGCAGTTCTTC. It codes for CSAEREGPYNEQFF.

In its sample, this clonotype was seen many times. The chain uses TRBV7-9 and TRBJ2-3, with 8 bases fitting TRBD2. This CDR3 comprises 16 residues. Germline V gene sequence: CDR1 SEHNR, CDR2 FQNEAQ (reference sequence). V lost 6 bases and J lost 2; bases outside the gene matches: 10. Here the CDR3 DNA reads TGTGCCAGCAGTCTTGGGAGCGGGAGCCTCACAGATACGCAGTATTTT. This codes for CASSLGSGSLTDTQYF. Full variable domain (missing parts from reference TRBV7-9 and TRBJ2-3): DTGVSQNPRHKITKRGQNVTFRCDPISEHNRLYWYRQTLGQGPEFLTYFQNEAQLEKSRLLSDRFSAERPKGSFSTLEIQRTEQGDSAMYLCASSLGSGSLTDTQYFGPGTRLTVL.

This clonotype was detected ten times or more. The rearrangement joins TRBV30 to TRBJ1-1, with D uncertain. Deletions cut 8 bases from V and 6 bases from J, with 25 bases between. The CDR3 is made up of 15 amino acids. The germline gives CDR1 GTSNPN, CDR2 SVGIG (reference sequence). The CDR3 sequence: CAGLLGGFLVPEAFF. CDR3 nucleotides: TGTGCCGGCCTCCTTGGAGGGTTCTTAGTTCCTGAAGCTTTCTTT.

This clonotype was found many times. V and J are TRBV6-4 and TRBJ2-1, with 11 bases aligning to TRBD1. The CDR3 is 13 residues long. Germline assignment: CDR1 MRHNA and CDR2 SNTAGT. Trimming took 8 bases from V and 3 from J; bases not matched to a gene: 0. Written as DNA, the CDR3 is TGTGCCAGCGGGACAGGGGGCTACAATGAGCAGTTCTTC. It codes for CASGTGGYNEQFF.

The V and J genes are TRBV20-1 and TRBJ2-7; TRBD2 matches 8 bases. Germline lookup yields CDR1 DFQATT and CDR2 SNEGSKA (reference sequence). Trimming at V came to 1 base and at J to 4 bases, leaving 9 bases not matched to a gene. The CDR3 contains 15 residues. The CDR3 nucleotides are TGCAGTGCTAGAGGGGCCAGCGGGAGTTTTTACGAGCAGTACTTC. This translates into CSARGASGSFYEQYF.

V is TRBV19 and J is TRBJ2-2, with 10 bases aligning to TRBD2. V lost 10 bases to trimming and J lost 3 bases; unmatched junction nucleotides: 11. The CDR3 totals 16 residues. Germline V gene sequence: CDR1 LNHDA, CDR2 SQIVND (reference sequence). As DNA, the CDR3 is TGTGCCACCAAAGAGGGTACTAGCGGGGACACCGGGGAGCTGTTTTTT. As protein: CATKEGTSGDTGELFF.

Ten or more counts support this clonotype. The V and J genes are TRBV6-2 or TRBV6-3 and TRBJ1-2; D is unclear. The CDR3 totals 13 residues. Per the germline V gene, CDR1 is MNHEY and CDR2 is SVGEGT. Trimming took off 5 bases at V and 2 bases at J, with 9 bases between the two ends. This CDR3 reads CASSIPQNYGYTF. As DNA, the CDR3 is TGTGCCAGCAGTATTCCCCAGAACTATGGCTACACCTTC.

This clonotype was observed many times. V usage is TRBV6-5 and J usage is TRBJ2-1; D possibly corresponds to TRBD1 (6 bases). The CDR3 loop spans 14 amino acids. Germline CDR1 is MNHEY and CDR2 is SVGAGI. The V and J ends lost 8 bases and 3 bases respectively, with 14 bases between them. The CDR3 DNA reads as TGTGCCAGCCGGGGCAGGGGCAGCTACAATGAGCAGTTCTTC. It codes for CASRGRGSYNEQFF.

This clonotype was counted a few times. J is TRBJ2-3 and V is TRBV19; 7 bases match TRBD1. CDR1 is LNHDA and CDR2 is SQIVND in the germline V gene (reference sequence). J lost 3 bases, V lost 0 bases, and 9 bases had no gene match. The length of the CDR3 is 17 residues. The CDR3, as DNA: TGTGCCAGTAGTATAGATTCCGGGACAGCGAAGACAGATACGCAGTATTTT. Protein: CASSIDSGTAKTDTQYF.

This chain links TRBV10-3 with TRBJ2-5; no firm D call. The CDR3 has 13 amino acids. Germline loops: CDR1 ENHRY, CDR2 SYGVKD. V shed 6 bases and J shed 1 base, with 9 bases lying between them. CDR3 DNA: TGTGCCATCAGGTCTTTCCCCCAAGAGACCCAGTACTTC. This encodes CAIRSFPQETQYF.

This clonotype has a count of ten or more. The CDR3 sequence is CASSPRAVETQYF. As DNA, the CDR3 is TGTGCCAGCAGCCCCCGGGCGGTGGAGACCCAGTACTTC. The chain has TRBV7-9 and TRBJ2-5; D gene uncertain. Trimming pared 5 bases from V and 5 bases from J, leaving 12 bases between. This CDR3 has 13 residues. Germline-derived CDR1 and CDR2 are SEHNR and FQNEAQ (reference sequence).

This clonotype came up a few times. This chain joins TRBV11-2 and TRBJ2-1, with D tentatively TRBD2 (6 bases). V was clipped by 5 bases and J by 7 bases, with 18 bases between them. This CDR3 is built from 15 residues. CDR1 is SGHAT and CDR2 is FQNNGV in the germline V gene. In DNA form, the CDR3 reads TGTGCCAGCAGCCGCACTAGCTTGTCCTTAAATGAGCAGTTCTTC. Translated: CASSRTSLSLNEQFF.

This clonotype was detected a few times. The chain recombines TRBV12-3 or TRBV12-4 with TRBJ1-3; the match to TRBD1 covers 7 bases. V trimming: 7 bases; J trimming: 2 bases; junction bases outside the gene matches: 2. The CDR3 totals 13 residues. The CDR3 spells CASIQGAGNTIYF. CDR3 DNA: TGTGCCAGCATCCAGGGGGCTGGAAACACCATATATTTT.

This clonotype was detected many times. This rearrangement joins TRBV7-9 to TRBJ1-2; D gene uncertain. The CDR3 is made up of 13 amino acids. V was cut by 3 bases and J by 2 bases, with 7 bases left in between. The germline V gene encodes CDR1 SEHNR and CDR2 FQNEAQ (reference sequence). The CDR3 protein is CASSFNENYGYTF. In DNA form, the CDR3 reads TGTGCCAGCAGCTTCAATGAAAACTATGGCTACACCTTC.

Ten or more counts support this clonotype. The gene calls are TRBV6-6 and TRBJ1-6; 12 nucleotides match TRBD1. V dropped 6 bases and J dropped 6; count of bases not matched to a gene: 15. From germline, CDR1 is MNHNY and CDR2 SVGAGI (reference sequence). The CDR3 is 19 residues long. CDR3 residues: CASSYPGTGGLHRNSPLHF. The CDR3 nucleotides read TGTGCCAGCAGCTACCCCGGGACAGGGGGCCTACATCGTAATTCACCCCTCCACTTT.

For the CDR3, the DNA is TGTGCCAGCAGCTTATTCGGACTTTCGCAGCCCCAGCATTTT. Residues: CASSLFGLSQPQHF. The V call is TRBV13, the J call TRBJ1-5, with unresolved D. From germline, CDR1 is PRHDT and CDR2 FYEKMQ (reference sequence). This CDR3 has 14 residues. The ends were cut back, 2 bases at V and 7 bases at J, with 12 bases in the middle.

This clonotype was recorded at least ten times. The rearrangement uses TRBV15 and TRBJ2-5; TRBD1 or TRBD2 may be the D gene (5 bases each). From germline, CDR1 is LNHNV and CDR2 YYDKDF (reference sequence). The CDR3 loop spans 14 amino acids. V lost 2 bases, J lost 2 bases, and 9 bases lay in between. CDR3 residues: CATSRTGRQETQYF. The CDR3 nucleotides are TGTGCCACCAGCAGAACGGGGCGACAAGAGACCCAGTACTTC.

This clonotype showed up many times. The chain joins TRBV7-6 to TRBJ1-2, with TRBD1 identical over 7 bases. The V and J ends lost 5 bases and 2 bases, in that order; junction bases with no gene match: 2. This CDR3 is 13 amino acids long. Germline loops: CDR1 SGHVS, CDR2 FNYEAQ. The CDR3 DNA reads as TGTGCCAGCAGCCTACAGGGGAACTATGGCTACACCTTC. Its translation is CASSLQGNYGYTF. The full variable domain, completed using reference TRBV7-6 and TRBJ1-2, is GAGVSQSPRYKVTKRGQDVALRCDPISGHVSLYWYRQALGQGPEFLTYFNYEAQQDKSGLPNDRFSAERPEGSISTLTIQRTEQRDSAMYRCASSLQGNYGYTFGSGTRLTVV.